This T cell receptor beta chain was captured in a study of beta chain features in type 1 diabetes. Study-wide results and caveats: For patients, the naive, central memory and Treg TCRB repertoires appeared more alike than for healthy donors. Moderately but significantly shorter TCRB CDR3s were found in Type 1 diabetes patients in all four CD4+ subsets.

Reverse transcribing all isolated RNA meant expressed TCRB transcripts were sequenced. TCRdb's table, derived via immunoSEQ multiplex PCR, lists solely in-frame clones and lacks some. The sample lists 600,000 to 700,000 clones; 12% were seen once. About this clone itself: The antigen is not known.

The receptor comes from a man aged 25 to 40 with type 1 diabetes. The source material was naive CD4+ T cells from blood.

Here the CDR3 DNA reads TGCAGTGCTAGGCGGGATACGCAGTATTTT. Encoded protein: CSARRDTQYF. The J gene is TRBJ2-3, the V gene TRBV20-1; D not resolved. The CDR3 is 10 amino acids. The V end was cut by 3 bases, the J end by 6 bases, with 4 bases between. Germline V CDR1 and CDR2: DFQATT, SNEGSKA (reference sequence).